This is a list of T cell receptor beta chains from one sample in a study of shared clonotypes between healthy human individuals. TCRdb's table, derived via immunoSEQ multiplex PCR, lists solely in-frame clones and lacks some. In the table there are under 1,900,000 clones, approximately 98.5% of which are singletons. Sequencing input: naive CD4+ T cells sorted from blood. These receptors were collected from a man aged 30 to 45 in good health. Each CDR3 is given without its conserved first and last residue.

>TRBV7-9|TRBJ2-2
ASSGDRGPGQLF
>TRBV19|TRBJ2-7
ASSRVLSGYEQY
>TRBV27|TRBJ1-2
ASSQGSHYGYT
>TRBV4-1|TRBJ2-3
ASSQGLAGLSTDTQY
>TRBV4-3|TRBJ2-2
ASSRSGVANTGELF
>TRBV27|TRBJ1-5
ASSLSWGARQPQH
>TRBV20-1|TRBJ2-5
SAIGETQY
>TRBV18|TRBJ2-7
ASSPPTRTDEQY
>TRBV9|TRBJ2-5
ASSPNIGVGETQY
>TRBV25-1|TRBJ2-2
ASQIINIVTGELF
>TRBV9|TRBJ1-1
ASSPQGGSLTEAF
>TRBV10-3|TRBJ1-2
AISERGDYGYT
>TRBV6-1|TRBJ1-5
ASSEGTGERQPQH
>TRBV6-6|TRBJ2-3
ASSTRQATSTDTQY
>TRBV5-8|TRBJ2-5
ASSGQGTGVGETQY
>TRBV28|TRBJ1-5
ASSFTGGLGSNQPQH
>TRBV4-2|TRBJ2-1
ASSPMGPVNNEQF
>TRBV18|TRBJ1-4
ASSPGGAGEKLF
>TRBV18|TRBJ2-7
ASSPWGSSGSFYEQY
>TRBV13|TRBJ2-2
ASYRKGNTGELF
>TRBV29-1|TRBJ2-7
SVDLLAGGSEQY
>TRBV10-1|TRBJ2-7
ASSKTGRYEQY
>TRBV28|TRBJ1-3
ASSLPGRFASGGNTIY
>TRBV5-1|TRBJ1-4
ASSLGQASEKLF
>TRBV15|TRBJ2-3
ATSKGVGGTDTQY
>TRBV14|TRBJ2-1
ASSQVLLPSSYNEQF
>TRBV14|TRBJ2-1
ASNKIGQEQF
>TRBV29-1|TRBJ2-1
SVRRDRAYNEQF
>TRBV10-3|TRBJ2-7
AARTSGSVHEQY
>TRBV5-1|TRBJ2-7
ASQDRGGYEQY
>TRBV7-9|TRBJ2-2
ASSLGTGATRYTGELF
>TRBV7-9|TRBJ2-3
ASSPRSGGGIDTQY
>TRBV28|TRBJ2-1
ASSPTGLAGGEQF
>TRBV19|TRBJ2-2
ASSRGPANTGELF
>TRBV7-2|TRBJ2-5
ASSSRTGQETQY
>TRBV5-1|TRBJ2-3
ASSSGLAGNGDTQY
>TRBV5-5|TRBJ2-3
ASSLDVGLVRDTQY
>TRBV2|TRBJ1-5
ASSESDRGHGQPQH
>TRBV6-5|TRBJ2-7
ASSRWTANYEQY
>TRBV13|TRBJ2-7
ASSLAPATYEQY
>TRBV4-3|TRBJ2-6
ASSQEGAGANVLT
>TRBV5-1|TRBJ2-3
ASSLGGDTQY
>TRBV2|TRBJ2-2
ASRAGTDNTGELF
>TRBV10-3|TRBJ1-2
AIGPDREANYGYT
>TRBV29-1|TRBJ1-4
SVQNREGNEKLF
>TRBV11-3|TRBJ2-3
ASSPGRLAGGRTDTQY
>TRBV7-9|TRBJ1-1
ASSLGQGTEAF
>TRBV29-1|TRBJ1-1
SGGTGTEAF
>TRBV4-3|TRBJ1-4
ASSQSTGAREKLF
>TRBV6-5|TRBJ2-1
ASSSIGEQF
>TRBV20-1|TRBJ1-2
SARSTGGYT
>TRBV6-1|TRBJ1-4
ASRLQAAGEKLF
>TRBV6-1|TRBJ1-5
ASSGTSDSNQPQH
>TRBV15|TRBJ2-1
ATSRLSGSSYNEQF
>TRBV11-2|TRBJ1-1
ASSLILNTEAF